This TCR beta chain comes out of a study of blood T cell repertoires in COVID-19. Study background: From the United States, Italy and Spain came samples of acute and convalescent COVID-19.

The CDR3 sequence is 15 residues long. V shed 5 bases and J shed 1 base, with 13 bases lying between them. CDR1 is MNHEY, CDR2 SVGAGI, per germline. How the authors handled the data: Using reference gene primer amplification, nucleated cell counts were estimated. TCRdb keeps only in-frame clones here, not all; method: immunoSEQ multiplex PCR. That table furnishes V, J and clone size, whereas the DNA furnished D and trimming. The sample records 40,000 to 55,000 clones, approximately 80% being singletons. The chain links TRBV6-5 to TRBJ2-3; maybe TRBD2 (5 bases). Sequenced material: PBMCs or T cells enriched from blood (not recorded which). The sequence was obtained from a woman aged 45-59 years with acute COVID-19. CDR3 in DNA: TGTGCCAGCAGTAGCGAGCTAGCTCGCACAGATACGCAGTATTTT. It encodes CASSSELARTDTQYF.